Shown below are 21 T cell receptor beta chains from a single sample sequenced in a study of CD8 T cells in Susac syndrome. Reverse transcription of roughly 0.5 to 1 ug RNA was performed with random hexamers. MiXCR, run by TCRdb on the immunoSEQ multiplex PCR reads, gives a single entry per CDR3 protein. The sample records 130,000 to 150,000 distinct CDR3 sequences, 90% to 95% being singletons. Sequencing was done on a sample of CD8+ T cells from PBMCs. The source of these receptors is a human donor in good health.

The chain links TRBV13 to TRBJ1-2; TRBD1 aligns across 8 bases. Germline trimming cut 4 bases from V and 10 bases from J; bases unmatched to any gene: 5. CDR1 is PRHDT and CDR2 is FYEKMQ in the germline V gene (reference sequence). CDR3 length: 12 amino acids. CDR3 in DNA: TGTGCCAGCAGCTCTCAGGGGGCCGTCTACACCTTC. This codes for CASSSQGAVYTF.

The chain has TRBV2 and TRBJ1-3, with D unclear. V was shortened by 3 bases and J by 15 bases, with 12 bases between the two germline ends. The germline V gene has CDR1 SNHLY and CDR2 FYNNEI. The CDR3 covers 11 residues. The CDR3 is CASSEMDRAYF. Written as DNA, the CDR3 is TGTGCCAGCAGTGAGATGGATCGAGCATATTTT.

The gene calls are TRBV4-3 and TRBJ2-7, with D hard to call. The ends were cut back, 0 bases at V and 6 bases at J, with 15 bases in the middle. This CDR3 region has 15 residues. Germline CDR1 and CDR2: LGHNA and YSLEER. CDR3: CASSQDYKGLIEQYF. Here the CDR3 DNA reads TGCGCCAGCAGCCAAGATTATAAAGGGCTAATCGAGCAGTACTTC.

The chain uses TRBV4-1 and TRBJ2-2, with D uncertain. Deletions cut 4 bases from V and 0 bases from J, with 9 bases between. Germline CDR1 and CDR2: MGHRA and YSYEKL. CDR3 length: 15 amino acids. The CDR3 here is CASSLSASNTGELFF. The DNA for the CDR3 is TGCGCCAGCAGCCTAAGCGCGTCGAACACCGGGGAGCTGTTTTTT.

The genes are TRBV5-1 and TRBJ1-1; 9 nucleotides align to TRBD1. The CDR3 spans 13 residues. The J segment lost 7 bases and the V segment lost 7 bases, leaving 8 bases of the junction unmatched. The V gene's germline CDR1 is SGHRS and CDR2 YFSETQ. The CDR3, as DNA: TGCGCCAGCTCCTCCCGGGACAGGGTTGAAGCTTTCTTT. Encoded protein: CASSSRDRVEAFF.

The V gene is TRBV27, the J gene TRBJ2-5; D gene uncertain. Germline V gene data show CDR1 as MNHEY and CDR2 as SMNVEV (reference sequence). V was clipped by 5 bases and J by 4 bases, with 14 bases between them. This CDR3 is built from 14 residues. CDR3 sequence: CASSISNFGETQYF. CDR3 DNA: TGTGCCAGCAGTATAAGTAATTTCGGAGAGACCCAGTACTTC.

The chain carries TRBV27 and TRBJ2-7; 7 nucleotides match TRBD1. This CDR3 has 16 amino acids. The V segment lost 0 bases and the J segment 7 bases; nucleotides outside the gene matches: 12. Germline-derived CDR1 and CDR2 are MNHEY and SMNVEV (reference sequence). The DNA for the CDR3 is TGTGCCAGCAGTTTATCTAAGACAGGGCGGGCTTGGGAGCAGTACTTC. Protein product: CASSLSKTGRAWEQYF.

The rearrangement links TRBV30 to TRBJ2-2; D is ambiguous. The CDR3 totals 12 residues. The germline V gene encodes CDR1 GTSNPN and CDR2 SVGIG (reference sequence). V lost 2 bases and J 7 bases, leaving 8 bases between the germline ends. The CDR3 loop is CAWSRRGGELFF. The CDR3 bases are TGTGCCTGGAGTCGGAGAGGCGGGGAGCTGTTTTTT.

The gene calls are TRBV7-9 and TRBJ2-1, with TRBD2 matching 14 bases. CDR3 size: 15 residues. With V trimmed by 4 bases and J by 9 bases, 5 bases remained unmatched. CDR1 SEHNR and CDR2 FQNEAQ come from the germline V gene (reference sequence). The CDR3 DNA follows: TGTGCCAGCAGCTCGGGACTAGCGGGAGTTGTTGAGCAGTTCTTC. Amino acids: CASSSGLAGVVEQFF.

In this sample, this clonotype turned up once. The chain carries TRBV28 and TRBJ2-7; 12 nucleotides match TRBD2. V gave up 1 base and J gave up 5 bases; unmatched junction bases: 3. CDR3 length equals 15 residues. Per the germline V gene, CDR1 is MDHEN and CDR2 is SYDVKM. CDR3 protein: CASSLFRLAGDEQYF. In DNA form, the CDR3 reads TGTGCCAGCAGTTTATTCAGACTAGCGGGAGACGAGCAGTACTTC.

The genes are TRBV28 and TRBJ2-7, with D perhaps given as TRBD1 or TRBD2 (5 bases each). The CDR3 has 14 residues. The germline V and J ends were trimmed by 7 bases and 5 bases, with 18 bases remaining between them. Germline V gives CDR1 MDHEN, CDR2 SYDVKM. The CDR3 DNA reads TGTGCCAGCACCCCCGGGACCCAACCGCACGAGCAGTACTTC. The encoded protein is CASTPGTQPHEQYF.

The CDR3 DNA is TGTGCCAGCGTCCCCCGCGGGGCCTCCTACGAGCAGTACTTC. This codes for CASVPRGASYEQYF. The V and J genes are TRBV6-2 or TRBV6-3 and TRBJ2-7, with a tentative D call TRBD2 (6 bases). Trimming pared 8 bases from V and 0 bases from J, leaving 14 bases between. CDR1 is MNHEY, CDR2 SVGEGT, per germline. The CDR3 has 14 amino acids.

The rearrangement joins TRBV20-1 to TRBJ2-3, with TRBD2 matching over 8 bases. The germline CDR1 and CDR2 sequences are DFQATT and SNEGSKA (reference sequence). The V gene end was trimmed by 6 bases and the J gene end by 3 bases; junction bases not matched to a gene: 8. The CDR3 is made up of 14 amino acids. CDR3 nucleotide sequence: TGCAGTGCCCCTGGTACGGGAGGGACAGATACGCAGTATTTT. It yields the protein CSAPGTGGTDTQYF.

Written as DNA, the CDR3 is TGTGCCAGCTCACCACCGTTTCACGGGGGAGATACGCAGTATTTT. This sequence encodes CASSPPFHGGDTQYF. The gene calls are TRBV18 and TRBJ2-3; perhaps TRBD2 as D (6 bases). Germline V gives CDR1 KGHSH, CDR2 LQKENI. The V and J ends lost 0 bases and 5 bases respectively, with 12 bases between them. CDR3 length: 15 residues.

V usage is TRBV9 and J usage is TRBJ2-2, with TRBD1 matching 9 bases. V lost 3 bases to trimming and J lost 4 bases; unmatched junction nucleotides: 4. The CDR3 is made up of 15 amino acids. CDR1 is SGDLS, CDR2 YYNGEE, per germline. The DNA for the CDR3 is TGTGCCAGCAGCGCCGGGACAGGGAGCACCGGGGAGCTGTTTTTT. Translation: CASSAGTGSTGELFF.

This clonotype was seen only once. J is TRBJ2-5 and V is TRBV6-5, with TRBD1 matching 7 bases. The CDR3 contains 13 residues. Germline-derived CDR1 and CDR2 are MNHEY and SVGAGI. Trimming took 5 bases from V and 5 from J; bases not matched to a gene: 5. The CDR3 is CASSLLTGETQYF. In nucleotides, the CDR3 is TGTGCCAGCAGTCTCCTGACAGGGGAGACCCAGTACTTC.

V usage is TRBV7-3 and J usage is TRBJ2-5; 10 bases align to TRBD2. CDR1 SGHTA and CDR2 FQGTGA come from the germline V gene. CDR3 length: 14 amino acids. Trimming took 5 bases from V and 4 from J; bases not matched to a gene: 4. In DNA form, the CDR3 reads TGTGCCAGCAGCCCAGAGCGGGGGGGAGAGACCCAGTACTTC. It codes for CASSPERGGETQYF. Full variable domain (remainder filled in from reference TRBV7-3 and TRBJ2-5): GAGVSQTPSNKVTEKGKYVELRCDPISGHTALYWYRQSLGQGPEFLIYFQGTGAADDSGLPNDRFFAVRPEGSVSTLKIQRTERGDSAVYLCASSPERGGETQYFGPGTRLLVL.

The chain couples TRBV7-9 to TRBJ2-2; TRBD2 might be the D (5 bases). This CDR3 is 15 amino acids long. The germline CDR1 and CDR2 sequences are SEHNR and FQNEAQ (reference sequence). The germline V and J ends were trimmed by 5 bases and 4 bases, with 14 bases remaining between them. CDR3 nucleotides: TGTGCCAGCAGCCACAAGACTACGCCCACCGGGGAGCTGTTTTTT. It yields the protein CASSHKTTPTGELFF. The full variable domain, rest sourced from reference TRBV7-9 and TRBJ2-2, is DTGVSQNPRHKITKRGQNVTFRCDPISEHNRLYWYRQTLGQGPEFLTYFQNEAQLEKSRLLSDRFSAERPKGSFSTLEIQRTEQGDSAMYLCASSHKTTPTGELFFGEGSRLTVL.

The J gene is TRBJ2-3, the V gene TRBV7-6; tentative D call: TRBD2 (6 bases). The V end was cut by 3 bases, the J end by 2 bases, with 12 bases between. Germline V gene lookup returns CDR1 SGHVS and CDR2 FNYEAQ. The CDR3 covers 15 residues. Here the CDR3 DNA reads TGTGCCAGCAGCTTCTCGCCGGGAGCCACAGATACGCAGTATTTT. As protein: CASSFSPGATDTQYF.

The J gene is TRBJ2-1, the V gene TRBV5-1; the D gene could be TRBD1 or TRBD2 (5 bases each). CDR1 is SGHRS, CDR2 YFSETQ, per germline. Trimming removed 0 bases from V and 8 bases from J, with 12 bases in between. The CDR3 is 14 amino acids. This CDR3 is CASSLGSGTDEQFF. As DNA, the CDR3 is TGCGCCAGCAGCTTGGGATCGGGGACCGATGAGCAGTTCTTC.

This clonotype was seen more than once but under ten times. V gene TRBV27 combines with J gene TRBJ2-7, with 7 bases lining up with TRBD1. The CDR3 covers 14 residues. CDR1 MNHEY and CDR2 SMNVEV come from the germline V gene (reference sequence). The ends lost 2 bases at V and 2 bases at J; junction bases unmatched: 3. This CDR3 is CASSLAQGAYEQYF. The CDR3 region has the DNA TGTGCCAGCAGTTTAGCCCAGGGGGCCTACGAGCAGTACTTC.